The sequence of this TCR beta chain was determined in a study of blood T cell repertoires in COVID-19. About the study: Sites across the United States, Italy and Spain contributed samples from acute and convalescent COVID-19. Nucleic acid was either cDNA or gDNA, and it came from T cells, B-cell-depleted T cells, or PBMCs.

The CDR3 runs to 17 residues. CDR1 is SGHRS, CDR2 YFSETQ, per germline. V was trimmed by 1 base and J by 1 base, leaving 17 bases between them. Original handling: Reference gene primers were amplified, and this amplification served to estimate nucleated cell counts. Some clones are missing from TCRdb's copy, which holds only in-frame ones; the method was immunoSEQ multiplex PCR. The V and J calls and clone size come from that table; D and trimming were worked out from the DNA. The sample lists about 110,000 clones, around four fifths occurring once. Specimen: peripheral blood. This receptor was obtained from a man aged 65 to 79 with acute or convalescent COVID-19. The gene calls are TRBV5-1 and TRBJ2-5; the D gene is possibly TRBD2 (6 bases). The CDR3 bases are TGCGCCAGCAGCTTGTATGGGGGGATTTGGAGCCAAGAGACCCAGTACTTC. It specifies CASSLYGGIWSQETQYF. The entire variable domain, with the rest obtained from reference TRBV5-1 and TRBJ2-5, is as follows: KAGVTQTPRYLIKTRGQQVTLSCSPISGHRSVSWYQQTPGQGLQFLFEYFSETQRNKGNFPGRFSGRQFSNSRSEMNVSTLELGDSALYLCASSLYGGIWSQETQYFGPGTRLLVL.